This TCR beta chain is drawn from a study of shared clonotypes between healthy human individuals. Study results and limitations: Clonotype sharing across four donors was observed for roughly 5% of naive CD4 clonotypes.

Naive CD8 cells were CD45RO-negative, positively selected for CCR7, excluding terminally differentiated effector memory CD45RA+ cells. In regard to this clone: Its antigen remains unknown.

The authors loaded about 0.2 ug DNA, around 30,000 T cell genomes, into sorted-subset replicate PCRs. Sequenced by immunoSEQ multiplex PCR; TCRdb stores in-frame clones only, minus some. This sample carries about 2 million clones, 85% to 95% of them seen once, and the ten largest clones take 1.1%. The CDR3 contains 18 residues. The J segment lost 0 bases and the V segment lost 1 base, leaving 7 bases of the junction unmatched. Germline-derived CDR1 and CDR2 are SEHNR and FQNEAQ (reference sequence). The TCR comes from a man between 18 and 35 years old in good health. Sequenced sample: naive CD8+ T cells sorted from blood. V is TRBV7-9 and J is TRBJ2-7; 12 nucleotides agree with TRBD2. The CDR3 DNA is TGTGCCAGCAGCTTAGGCCTAGCGGGAGGGCCAAGCTCCTACGAGCAGTACTTC. It codes for CASSLGLAGGPSSYEQYF. Combining the CDR3 with reference TRBV7-9 and TRBJ2-7 gives the whole variable domain DTGVSQNPRHKITKRGQNVTFRCDPISEHNRLYWYRQTLGQGPEFLTYFQNEAQLEKSRLLSDRFSAERPKGSFSTLEIQRTEQGDSAMYLCASSLGLAGGPSSYEQYFGPGTRLTVT.